This T cell receptor beta chain derives from a study of CD8+ T cells in alopecia areata. To note about this clone: One junction end disagrees with the germline gene, perhaps due to a read error.

Treatment indicated: oral pan-JAK inhibitor, 5-10 mg twice daily. From germline, CDR1 is SGHRS and CDR2 YFSETQ. The CDR3 spans 12 residues. RNA extraction and reverse transcription yielded cDNA as sequencing template. The assay was immunoSEQ multiplex PCR, and TCRdb's table has in-frame clones only and misses some. This table holds approximately 100,000 clones, roughly 60% found once. This sample comprised CD8+ T cells sorted from blood, obtained at approximately week 61, from a patient treated with tofacitinib. This sequence was found in a human donor with alopecia areata. The J gene is TRBJ1-1, the V gene TRBV5-1; TRBD1 matches 9 bases. In DNA form, the CDR3 reads TGCGCCAGCAGCCCCTGGCCGGGACAGGGACAATTT. As protein: CASSPWPGQGQF.